A selection of T cell receptor beta chains follows, all from one sample in a study of blood T cells in healthy people across ages. Each CDR3 protein gets one entry after TCRdb re-called the 5' RACE reads with MiXCR. The sample has over a million distinct CDR3 sequences; roughly 45% are singletons. Sequencing input: blood. These receptors all come from a woman younger than 30 in good health. The CDR3 runs from the conserved cysteine through the conserved F or W. Each record gives: CDR3 DNA, CDR3 protein, J gene, clone size, D gene, V gene. The D gene is left open where the match is weak. Rows give clone size only sometimes, using once, few, many, or a class for an expanded clone.

TGTGCCAGCAGTGAAAGAGGCGCAGGGGTAGTCAAAAACATTCAGTACTTC,CASSERGAGVVKNIQYF,TRBJ2-4,NA,NA,TRBV2
TGTGCCAGCAGCGCCGACAGAGATACGCAGTATTTT,CASSADRDTQYF,TRBJ2-3,NA,NA,TRBV28
TGTGCCAGCAGTGGAAGGTCTCACGAGCAGTACTTC,CASSGRSHEQYF,TRBJ2-7,NA,NA,TRBV2
TGTGCCAGCAGCATGGTGGGGCATTGGGGACAGCCCCAGCATTTT,CASSMVGHWGQPQHF,TRBJ1-5,NA,NA,TRBV21-1
TGTGCCAGCAGTTTAGGGTCCGGGGCAACCTACGAGCAGTACTTC,CASSLGSGATYEQYF,TRBJ2-7,NA,NA,TRBV27
TGCGCCAGCAGTGAGTCGGGTAATAGCGGCTACGAGCAGTACTTC,CASSESGNSGYEQYF,TRBJ2-7,NA,NA,TRBV10-1
TGCAGCGCCCCGGTCAAAGGGACCCAGTACTTC,CSAPVKGTQYF,TRBJ2-5,many,NA,TRBV29-1
TGTGCCAGCAACTTCAGGGACTATTACAATGAGCAGTACTTC,CASNFRDYYNEQYF,TRBJ2-7,NA,TRBD2,TRBV7-8
TGTGCCAGCAGCCCCGGACCGGCCGGGGAGCTGTTTTTT,CASSPGPAGELFF,TRBJ2-2,NA,NA,TRBV11-2
TGTGCCAGCCTCGTCGGACCCACGGGGGGAAGAAAGTTCTTC,CASLVGPTGGRKFF,TRBJ2-1,NA,TRBD2,TRBV6-2/TRBV6-3
TGCGCCAGCAGCCTCTTAGGGGACACTCTTTATGGCTACACCTTC,CASSLLGDTLYGYTF,TRBJ1-2,NA,NA,TRBV4-1
TGTGCCAGCAGCCAAGAGGCCAGTGGCGCCTACGAGCAGTACTTC,CASSQEASGAYEQYF,TRBJ2-7,NA,NA,TRBV4-2
TGTGCCAGCAGCTTGAGGACAGGGGTCTTTAACTATGGCTACACCTTC,CASSLRTGVFNYGYTF,TRBJ1-2,NA,TRBD1,TRBV7-8
TGTGCCAGCAGCGAACTAGCGGGGTCCACCTACGAGCAGTACTTC,CASSELAGSTYEQYF,TRBJ2-7,NA,TRBD2,TRBV6-4
TGTGCCAGCATGCTGGACAGGGGTCTCAACGAGCAGTACTTC,CASMLDRGLNEQYF,TRBJ2-7,NA,TRBD1,TRBV6-1
TGCGCCAGCAGCTTGGCTGGAGGGGCAAACACCGGGGAGCTGTTTTTT,CASSLAGGANTGELFF,TRBJ2-2,few,NA,TRBV5-1
TGTGCCAGCAGCACCCTGAGCCTCACCTATGGCTACACCTTC,CASSTLSLTYGYTF,TRBJ1-2,few,NA,TRBV11-2
TGTGCCAGCATTTGGGGGGCCAATCTGGGGGAGCTGTTTTTT,CASIWGANLGELFF,TRBJ2-2,few,NA,TRBV12-3/TRBV12-4
TGTGCCGGCCGCACAGGGGTGTATGGCTACACCTTC,CAGRTGVYGYTF,TRBJ1-2,NA,TRBD1,TRBV6-1
TGCAGTGCTAGAGATGCGCGCATCCAAGAGACCCAGTACTTC,CSARDARIQETQYF,TRBJ2-5,few,NA,TRBV20-1
TGCGCCAGCAGCCACAGTGCGGGAGTCGGTGAGCAGTTCTTC,CASSHSAGVGEQFF,TRBJ2-1,NA,TRBD2,TRBV4-3
TGCAGTGCTAGAGATTCTTGGACTAGCGGCATCTCTGGGGCCAACGTCCTGACTTTC,CSARDSWTSGISGANVLTF,TRBJ2-6,NA,TRBD2,TRBV20-1
TGTGCCAGCACCGCGGCCTGGGGAGGGGAGACCCAGTACTTC,CASTAAWGGETQYF,TRBJ2-5,NA,TRBD2,TRBV7-9
TGTGCCAGCAGTTTCGACAGCATACTATTCTATGGCTACACCTTC,CASSFDSILFYGYTF,TRBJ1-2,NA,NA,TRBV28
TGCAGTGCTATAATTGGGCAGGCCTCCCTCTATGACTACACCTTC,CSAIIGQASLYDYTF,TRBJ1-2,NA,NA,TRBV20-1
TGTGCCAGCAGTCCAAGTTTTTGGCAGGGAATAACCTACGAGCAGTACTTC,CASSPSFWQGITYEQYF,TRBJ2-7,NA,NA,TRBV28
TGTGCCAGCAAACCGGGAGCTGGGAGCACTGAAGCTTTCTTT,CASKPGAGSTEAFF,TRBJ1-1,NA,NA,TRBV12-3/TRBV12-4
TGTGCCAGCAGTTACCTCCCCGGGACAGCCGACTACGAGCAGTACTTC,CASSYLPGTADYEQYF,TRBJ2-7,NA,TRBD1,TRBV6-6
TGTGCTAGCAGCCCCAGCGCGGGTAGCGGGAGGAATACAGATACGCAGTATTTT,CASSPSAGSGRNTDTQYF,TRBJ2-3,once,TRBD2,TRBV7-9
TGCAGTGCTAGAGGCCCGCTAACTAATGAAAAACTGTTTTTT,CSARGPLTNEKLFF,TRBJ1-4,NA,NA,TRBV20-1
TGTGCCAGCAGTTGGGCGGGAGGGTCCTACAATGAGCAGTTCTTC,CASSWAGGSYNEQFF,TRBJ2-1,NA,TRBD2,TRBV6-2/TRBV6-3
TGCAGCGTTTGGACAGGGGGGTACACTGAAGCTTTCTTT,CSVWTGGYTEAFF,TRBJ1-1,NA,TRBD1,TRBV29-1
TGCAGCGGGATGGTTGGGGACAACTCCTACGAGCAGTACTTC,CSGMVGDNSYEQYF,TRBJ2-7,NA,NA,TRBV29-1
TGCGCCAGCAGCCCGGACAGTACTAGCACAGATACGCAGTATTTT,CASSPDSTSTDTQYF,TRBJ2-3,NA,NA,TRBV5-1
TGCGCCAGCAGCTCGGACAGGGGGAACACTGAAGCTTTCTTT,CASSSDRGNTEAFF,TRBJ1-1,many,TRBD1,TRBV5-1
TGTGCCAGCAGCCCACCTCGGACAGGGTTGATCTACGAGTCCAAGTACTTC,CASSPPRTGLIYESKYF,TRBJ2-5,few,TRBD1,TRBV7-6
TGTGCCACCAGCAGAGTACTAGCTAGCTACAATGAGCAGTTCTTC,CATSRVLASYNEQFF,TRBJ2-1,NA,NA,TRBV15
TGTGCCAGCAGCAGCTCCGGGGGAACCTACAATGAGCAGTACTTC,CASSSSGGTYNEQYF,TRBJ2-5,NA,NA,TRBV4-2
TGCGCCAGCAGCCAAGGGACTACGGCTAACAATGAGCAGTACTTC,CASSQGTTANNEQYF,TRBJ2-7,NA,NA,TRBV4-1
TGTGCTAGTGGCGGGAGGTTATATGGCAATGAGCAGTTCTTC,CASGGRLYGNEQFF,TRBJ2-1,few,TRBD2,TRBV12-5
TGCAGTGCTAAGGTGGGAGGAAAGAATGAGCAGTACTTC,CSAKVGGKNEQYF,TRBJ2-5,few,NA,TRBV20-1
TGTGCCACCATGGAGGGGATGAGACAGTGGGGGTTCGAGCAGTATTTC,CATMEGMRQWGFEQYF,TRBJ2-7,NA,NA,TRBV6-1
TGTGCCAGCAGCTTAGATTGGGGCACCAACACTGAAGCTTTCTTT,CASSLDWGTNTEAFF,TRBJ1-1,NA,NA,TRBV7-9
TGTGCCAGCAGCCATTGGGGACCAAACTACGAGCAGTTCTTC,CASSHWGPNYEQFF,TRBJ2-1,once,NA,TRBV3-1
TGCAGCGTTGAATTATACGGGATGGAGAATCAGCCCCAGCATTTT,CSVELYGMENQPQHF,TRBJ1-5,few,NA,TRBV29-1
TGTGCCAGCAGCCAAACTCGGGACTCCAACAATGAGCAGTTCTTC,CASSQTRDSNNEQFF,TRBJ2-1,few,NA,TRBV11-1
TGCGCCAGCAGCCAAGAGGGCGGGTCTACTAAGGCCACTGAAGCTTTCTTT,CASSQEGGSTKATEAFF,TRBJ1-1,NA,NA,TRBV4-1
TGCGCCAGCAGTCCCCTAGCGGGGTTCTACACAGATACGCAGTATTTT,CASSPLAGFYTDTQYF,TRBJ2-3,NA,TRBD2,TRBV10-2